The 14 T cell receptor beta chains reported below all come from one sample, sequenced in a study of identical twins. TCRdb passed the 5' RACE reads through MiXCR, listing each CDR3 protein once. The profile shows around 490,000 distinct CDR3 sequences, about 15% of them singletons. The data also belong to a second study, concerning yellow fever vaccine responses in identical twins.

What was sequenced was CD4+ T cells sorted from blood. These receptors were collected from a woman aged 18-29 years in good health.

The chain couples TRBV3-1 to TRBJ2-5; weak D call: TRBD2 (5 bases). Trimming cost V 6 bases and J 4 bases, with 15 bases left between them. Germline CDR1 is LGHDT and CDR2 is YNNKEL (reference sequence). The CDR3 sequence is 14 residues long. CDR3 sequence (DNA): TGTGCCAGCAGTAATTACGAGGCGGGAGAGACCCAGTACTTC. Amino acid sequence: CASSNYEAGETQYF.

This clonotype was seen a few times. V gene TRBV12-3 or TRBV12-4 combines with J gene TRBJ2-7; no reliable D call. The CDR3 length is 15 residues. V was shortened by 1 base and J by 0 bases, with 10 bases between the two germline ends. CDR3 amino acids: CASSLVGSHSYEQYF. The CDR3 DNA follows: TGTGCCAGCAGTTTAGTAGGGTCCCACTCCTACGAGCAGTACTTC.

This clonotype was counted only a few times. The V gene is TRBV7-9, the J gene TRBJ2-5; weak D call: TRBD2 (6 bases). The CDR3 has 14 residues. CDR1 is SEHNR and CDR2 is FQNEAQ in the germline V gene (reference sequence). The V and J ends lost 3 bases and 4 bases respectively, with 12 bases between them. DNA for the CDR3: TGTGCCAGCAGCTTTAATAGCGGCGCAGAGACCCAGTACTTC. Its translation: CASSFNSGAETQYF. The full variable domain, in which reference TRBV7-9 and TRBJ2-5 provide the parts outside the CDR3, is DTGVSQNPRHKITKRGQNVTFRCDPISEHNRLYWYRQTLGQGPEFLTYFQNEAQLEKSRLLSDRFSAERPKGSFSTLEIQRTEQGDSAMYLCASSFNSGAETQYFGPGTRLLVL.

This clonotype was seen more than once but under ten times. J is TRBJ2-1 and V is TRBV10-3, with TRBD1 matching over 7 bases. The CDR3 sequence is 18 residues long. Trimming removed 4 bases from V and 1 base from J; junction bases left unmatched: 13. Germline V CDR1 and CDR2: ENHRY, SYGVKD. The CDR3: CAISGGKTGTNSYNEQFF. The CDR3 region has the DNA TGTGCCATCAGTGGAGGAAAGACAGGGACAAATTCCTACAATGAGCAGTTCTTC.

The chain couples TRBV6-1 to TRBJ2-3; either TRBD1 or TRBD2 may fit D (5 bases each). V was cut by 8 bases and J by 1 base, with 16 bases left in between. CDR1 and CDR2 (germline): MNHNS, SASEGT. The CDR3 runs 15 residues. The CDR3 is CASGRDPWGTDTQYF. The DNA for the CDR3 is TGTGCCAGCGGACGGGACCCCTGGGGCACAGATACGCAGTATTTT.

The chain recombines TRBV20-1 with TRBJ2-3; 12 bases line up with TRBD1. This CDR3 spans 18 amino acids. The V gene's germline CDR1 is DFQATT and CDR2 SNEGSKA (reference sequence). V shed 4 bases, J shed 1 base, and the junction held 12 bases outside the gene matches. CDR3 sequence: CSATIRDRGRLGTDTQYF. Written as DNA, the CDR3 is TGCAGTGCTACCATCCGGGACAGGGGGCGGTTGGGCACAGATACGCAGTATTTT.

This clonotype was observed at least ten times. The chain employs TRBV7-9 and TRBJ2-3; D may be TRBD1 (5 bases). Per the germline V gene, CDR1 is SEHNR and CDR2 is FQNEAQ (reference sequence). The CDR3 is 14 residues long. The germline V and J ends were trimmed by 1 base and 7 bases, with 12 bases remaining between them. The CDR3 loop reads CASSLVVGPYTQYF. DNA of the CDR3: TGTGCCAGCAGCTTAGTGGTGGGGCCGTATACGCAGTATTTT.

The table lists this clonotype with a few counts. CDR3 DNA sequence: TGTGCCAGCAGCCAGGGCAGGGAAGCCGGGGAGCTGTTTTTT. It is translated as CASSQGREAGELFF. V and J are TRBV14 and TRBJ2-2; weak D call: TRBD1 (5 bases). CDR1 is SGHDN, CDR2 FVKESK, per germline. This CDR3 has 14 residues. Trimming took 3 bases from V and 6 from J, leaving 11 bases between them.

This CDR3 reads CASSHVGLAGGYEQYF. The CDR3 nucleotides are TGCGCCAGCAGCCACGTGGGACTAGCGGGAGGATACGAGCAGTACTTC. The gene calls are TRBV4-1 and TRBJ2-7, with 15 bases aligning to TRBD2. The CDR3 runs 16 residues. Germline loops: CDR1 MGHRA, CDR2 YSYEKL. J gave up 4 bases and V 3 bases, and 4 bases lay outside the gene matches.

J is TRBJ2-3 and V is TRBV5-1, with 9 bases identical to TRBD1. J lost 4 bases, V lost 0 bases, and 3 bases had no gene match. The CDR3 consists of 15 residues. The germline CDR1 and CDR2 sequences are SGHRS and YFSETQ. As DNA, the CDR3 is TGCGCCAGCAGCTTGGGACAGGGGGTGGCAGATACGCAGTATTTT. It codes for CASSLGQGVADTQYF. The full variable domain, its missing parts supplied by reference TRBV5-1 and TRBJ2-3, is KAGVTQTPRYLIKTRGQQVTLSCSPISGHRSVSWYQQTPGQGLQFLFEYFSETQRNKGNFPGRFSGRQFSNSRSEMNVSTLELGDSALYLCASSLGQGVADTQYFGPGTRLTVL.

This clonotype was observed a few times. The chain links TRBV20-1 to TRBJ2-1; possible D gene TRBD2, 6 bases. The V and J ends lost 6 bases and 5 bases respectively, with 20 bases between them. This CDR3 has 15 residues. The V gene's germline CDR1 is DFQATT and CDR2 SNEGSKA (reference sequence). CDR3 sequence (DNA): TGCAGTGCCGACGCGGATCCGGGAGTTAACAATGAGCAGTTCTTC. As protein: CSADADPGVNNEQFF.

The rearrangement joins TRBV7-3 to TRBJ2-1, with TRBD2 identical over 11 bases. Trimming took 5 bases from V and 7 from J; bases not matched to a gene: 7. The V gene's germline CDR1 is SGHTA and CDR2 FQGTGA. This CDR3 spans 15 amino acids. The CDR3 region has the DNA TGTGCCAGCAGCGGGGGACTAGCGGTGGGGAATGAGCAGTTCTTC. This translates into CASSGGLAVGNEQFF.

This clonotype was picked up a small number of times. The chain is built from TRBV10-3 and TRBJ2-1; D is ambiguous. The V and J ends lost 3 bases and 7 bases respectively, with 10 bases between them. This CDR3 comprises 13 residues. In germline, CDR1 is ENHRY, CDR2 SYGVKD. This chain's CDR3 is CAISDPTRNEQFF. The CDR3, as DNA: TGTGCCATCAGTGACCCGACGAGGAATGAGCAGTTCTTC.

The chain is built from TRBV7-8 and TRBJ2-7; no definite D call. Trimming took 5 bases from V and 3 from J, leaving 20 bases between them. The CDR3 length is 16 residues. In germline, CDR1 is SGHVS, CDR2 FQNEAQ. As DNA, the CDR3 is TGTGCCAGCAGCATGGAGCGAGCAGCTTCCCGCTACGAGCAGTACTTC. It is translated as CASSMERAASRYEQYF.